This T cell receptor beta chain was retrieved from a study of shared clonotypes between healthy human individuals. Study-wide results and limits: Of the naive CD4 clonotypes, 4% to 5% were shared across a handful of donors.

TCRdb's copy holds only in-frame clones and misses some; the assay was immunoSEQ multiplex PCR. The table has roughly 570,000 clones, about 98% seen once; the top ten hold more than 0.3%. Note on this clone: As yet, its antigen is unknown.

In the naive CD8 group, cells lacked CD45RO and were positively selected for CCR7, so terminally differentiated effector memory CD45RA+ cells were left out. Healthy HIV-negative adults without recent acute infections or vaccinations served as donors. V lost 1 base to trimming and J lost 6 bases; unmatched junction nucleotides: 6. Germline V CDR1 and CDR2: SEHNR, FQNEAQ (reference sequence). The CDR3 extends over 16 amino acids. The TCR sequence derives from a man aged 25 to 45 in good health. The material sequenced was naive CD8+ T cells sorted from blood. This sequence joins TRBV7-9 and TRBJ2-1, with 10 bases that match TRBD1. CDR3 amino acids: CASSLVDRGLGNEQFF. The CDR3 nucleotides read TGTGCCAGCAGCTTAGTTGACAGGGGGCTCGGCAATGAGCAGTTCTTC.